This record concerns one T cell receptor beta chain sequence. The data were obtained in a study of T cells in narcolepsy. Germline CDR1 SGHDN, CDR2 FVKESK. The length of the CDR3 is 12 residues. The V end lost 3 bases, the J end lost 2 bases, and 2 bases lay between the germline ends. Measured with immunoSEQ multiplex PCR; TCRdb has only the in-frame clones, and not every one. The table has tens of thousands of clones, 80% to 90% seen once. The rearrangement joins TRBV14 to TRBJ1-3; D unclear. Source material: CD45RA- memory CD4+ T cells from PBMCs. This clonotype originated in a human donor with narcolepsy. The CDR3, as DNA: TGTGCCAGCAGCCAGACTGGAAACACCATATATTTT. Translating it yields CASSQTGNTIYF. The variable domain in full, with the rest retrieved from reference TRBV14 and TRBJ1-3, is EAGVTQFPSHSVIEKGQTVTLRCDPISGHDNLYWYRRVMGKEIKFLLHFVKESKQDESGMPNNRFLAERTGGTYSTLKVQPAELEDSGVYFCASSQTGNTIYFGEGSWLTVV.